These 32 T cell receptor beta chains came from one sample sequenced in a study of CD8 T cells in ankylosing spondylitis. General study points: What seemed typical of ankylosing spondylitis blood was a TCR beta motif built from several highly homologous variants.

These receptors are not linked to any known antigen. TCRdb re-called the 5' RACE reads through MiXCR, storing one row per CDR3 protein. Among almost 400,000 distinct CDR3 sequences, about a fifth were seen once, and the ten largest hold 15% to 20%. Sequencing was done on a sample of blood, either unsorted or a sorted T cell fraction (not recorded which). Receptors originate from a male donor with ankylosing spondylitis.

The chain couples TRBV28 to TRBJ2-7, with no clear D. This CDR3 has 13 amino acids. Germline values: CDR1 MDHEN, CDR2 SYDVKM. Between the trimmed V and J ends, which lost 3 bases and 2 bases, there was a span of 8 bases. This CDR3 is CASSFWGPYEQYF. The CDR3 DNA follows: TGTGCCAGCAGTTTCTGGGGTCCCTACGAGCAGTACTTC.

This clonotype showed up just a few times. The chain links TRBV11-2 to TRBJ1-3, with D unresolved. The CDR3 spans 16 residues. In germline, CDR1 is SGHAT, CDR2 FQNNGV. V lost 1 base to trimming and J lost 0 bases, with 10 bases between them. The CDR3 region is CASSLANRRSGNTIYF. As DNA, the CDR3 is TGTGCCAGCAGCTTAGCAAACCGGCGCTCTGGAAACACCATATATTTT.

The chain has TRBV28 and TRBJ2-7; tentatively, D is TRBD2 (5 bases). Germline V lookup: CDR1 MDHEN, CDR2 SYDVKM. This CDR3 comprises 8 residues. DNA for the CDR3: TGTGCCAGCTCTAGCCAAGCTGTT. Translation: CASSSQAV.

This clonotype was picked up one time. This rearrangement joins TRBV7-2 to TRBJ2-7; D uncertain. There are 12 residues in the CDR3. Germline CDR1 reads SGHTA; CDR2 reads FQGNSA. The V gene lost 1 base and the J gene lost 7 bases, with 8 bases spanning the gap. Here the CDR3 DNA reads TGTGCCAGCAGCTTAGGGCTAGTGGAGCAGTACTTC. Residues: CASSLGLVEQYF.

The chain combines TRBV19 with TRBJ2-1, with TRBD2 matching 10 bases. Germline lookup yields CDR1 LNHDA and CDR2 SQIVND (reference sequence). Trimming took 7 bases from V and 7 from J; bases not matched to a gene: 10. The CDR3 runs 15 residues. CDR3 coding DNA: TGTGCCAGTAAGCGGGAGGGCCCTACCGTGAATGAGCAGTTCTTC. This encodes CASKREGPTVNEQFF. The complete variable domain, with remaining parts taken from reference TRBV19 and TRBJ2-1, reads DGGITQSPKYLFRKEGQNVTLSCEQNLNHDAMYWYRQDPGQGLRLIYYSQIVNDFQKGDIAEGYSVSREKKESFPLTVTSAQKNPTAFYLCASKREGPTVNEQFFGPGTRLTVL.

The genes are TRBV4-1 and TRBJ1-2, with D possibly TRBD1 on 6 matching bases. CDR1 and CDR2 (germline): MGHRA, YSYEKL. V lost 3 bases, J lost 3 bases, and 17 bases lay in between. CDR3 length equals 16 residues. The CDR3 nucleotides read TGCGCCAGCAGCCAGGGGACACAGAGTAGTCACTATGGCTACACCTTC. This codes for CASSQGTQSSHYGYTF.

The chain joins TRBV20-1 to TRBJ2-1, with D hard to call. Germline CDR1 and CDR2: DFQATT and SNEGSKA (reference sequence). There are 15 residues in the CDR3. V was pared by 3 bases and J by 5 bases, with 17 bases between. The CDR3 DNA sequence: TGCAGTGCTAGGAACCCTTGGGGATACGACAATGAGCAGTTCTTC. It translates to CSARNPWGYDNEQFF.

This clonotype was seen a few times. This chain links TRBV7-9 with TRBJ2-5; D remains unclear. Germline V lookup: CDR1 SEHNR, CDR2 FQNEAQ (reference sequence). The CDR3 length is 13 residues. V lost 5 bases, J lost 4 bases, and 11 bases lay in between. CDR3 nucleotides: TGTGCCAGCAGCCCCTCAGTCACAGAGACCCAGTACTTC. Translated: CASSPSVTETQYF.

A few counts support this clonotype. J is TRBJ2-2 and V is TRBV12-3 or TRBV12-4; a weak D match, TRBD2 (5 bases). The CDR3 extends over 15 amino acids. V lost 6 bases, J lost 6 bases, and 17 bases lay in between. The CDR3 reads CASRPRRAGAGELFF. In DNA form, the CDR3 reads TGTGCCAGCAGACCCCGACGGGCGGGTGCCGGGGAGCTGTTTTTT.

The sample holds many counts of this clonotype. CDR3 residues: CASSLVGNAANTIYF. Written as DNA, the CDR3 is TGTGCCAGCAGCTTAGTCGGCAATGCTGCAAACACCATATATTTT. This chain joins TRBV7-9 and TRBJ1-3; unclear D gene. Between the trimmed V and J ends, which lost 1 base and 6 bases, there was a span of 13 bases. Germline CDR1 and CDR2: SEHNR and FQNEAQ (reference sequence). The CDR3 length is 15 residues. Based on the CDR3 plus reference TRBV7-9 and TRBJ1-3, the full variable domain is DTGVSQNPRHKITKRGQNVTFRCDPISEHNRLYWYRQTLGQGPEFLTYFQNEAQLEKSRLLSDRFSAERPKGSFSTLEIQRTEQGDSAMYLCASSLVGNAANTIYFGEGSWLTVV.

This clonotype was found a few times. The V gene is TRBV11-3, the J gene TRBJ2-1; 9 bases fit TRBD2. Unmatched junction bases numbered 6, after V lost 1 base and J lost 5 bases. CDR1 is SGHNT, CDR2 YENEEA, per germline. This CDR3 is 16 amino acids long. The CDR3 region has the DNA TGTGCCAGCAGCTTAGTGGTACTAGCGGGCAACAATGAGCAGTTCTTC. Protein: CASSLVVLAGNNEQFF. Variable domain in full (rest from reference TRBV11-3 and TRBJ2-1): EAGVVQSPRYKIIEKKQPVAFWCNPISGHNTLYWYLQNLGQGPELLIRYENEEAVDDSQLPKDRFSAERLKGVDSTLKIQPAELGDSAVYLCASSLVVLAGNNEQFFGPGTRLTVL.

This clonotype was detected only a few times. The chain links TRBV28 to TRBJ1-4; 7 positions agree with TRBD1. V lost 3 bases to trimming and J lost 7 bases; unmatched junction nucleotides: 11. Germline CDR1 MDHEN, CDR2 SYDVKM. This CDR3 contains 16 residues. CDR3 region: CASSFSDGTVGEKLFF. In nucleotides, the CDR3 is TGTGCCAGCAGTTTTTCGGACGGGACAGTAGGTGAAAAACTGTTTTTT. Full variable domain (remainder filled in from reference TRBV28 and TRBJ1-4): DVKVTQSSRYLVKRTGEKVFLECVQDMDHENMFWYRQDPGLGLRLIYFSYDVKMKEKGDIPEGYSVSREKKERFSLILESASTNQTSMYLCASSFSDGTVGEKLFFGSGTQLSVL.

This clonotype was detected ten times or more. The chain joins TRBV28 to TRBJ1-5; no clear D gene. CDR1 and CDR2 from the germline V gene are MDHEN and SYDVKM. The V end was cut by 6 bases, the J end by 4 bases, with 10 bases between. This CDR3 has 13 residues. The CDR3 spells CASRGGGNQPQHF. CDR3 sequence (DNA): TGTGCCAGCAGGGGAGGTGGAAATCAGCCCCAGCATTTT.

There are a few counts of this clonotype. This chain joins TRBV12-3 or TRBV12-4 and TRBJ1-5, with TRBD1 matching over 10 bases. The V and J ends lost 6 bases and 9 bases, in that order; junction bases with no gene match: 8. CDR3 length: 14 residues. The CDR3 nucleotides are TGTGCCAGCAGAGGGACAGGGGAACGTACGCCCCAGCATTTT. Protein product: CASRGTGERTPQHF.

Only a few counts were recorded for this clonotype. This sequence joins TRBV7-2 and TRBJ2-7; D is uncertain. The CDR3 runs to 14 residues. In germline, CDR1 is SGHTA, CDR2 FQGNSA. V lost 10 bases, J lost 0 bases, and 16 bases lay in between. The CDR3 spells CATHPGTNSYEQYF. CDR3 coding DNA: TGTGCCACCCACCCCGGAACAAACTCCTACGAGCAGTACTTC.

In nucleotides, the CDR3 is TGTGCCTGGAGTATGGGCCGCGGGGGCACTGAAGCTTTCTTT. Its protein is CAWSMGRGGTEAFF. This rearrangement joins TRBV30 to TRBJ1-1, with D tentatively TRBD1 (5 bases). The CDR3 consists of 14 residues. The V and J ends lost 2 bases and 4 bases respectively, with 14 bases between them. Germline-derived CDR1 and CDR2 are GTSNPN and SVGIG (reference sequence). Full variable domain (remainder filled in from reference TRBV30 and TRBJ1-1): SQTIHQWPATLVQPVGSPLSLECTVEGTSNPNLYWYRQAAGRGLQLLFYSVGIGQISSEVPQNLSASRPQDRQFILSSKKLLLSDSGFYLCAWSMGRGGTEAFFGQGTRLTVV.

The rearrangement uses TRBV6-1 and TRBJ2-7; 9 bases map to TRBD1. Per germline, CDR1 MNHNS and CDR2 SASEGT. This CDR3 has 14 amino acids. J gave up 3 bases and V 5 bases, and 5 bases lay outside the gene matches. CDR3: CASSTGTGNYEQYF. The CDR3 DNA reads TGTGCCAGCAGTACCGGGACAGGGAACTACGAGCAGTACTTC.

J is TRBJ2-1 and V is TRBV7-2, with 10 bases fitting TRBD2. V dropped 5 bases and J dropped 4; count of bases not matched to a gene: 5. Germline V lookup: CDR1 SGHTA, CDR2 FQGNSA. The CDR3 loop spans 15 amino acids. As DNA, the CDR3 is TGTGCCAGCAGCACCTCTAGCGGGAGTTACAATGAGCAGTTCTTC. It codes for CASSTSSGSYNEQFF.

This clonotype was picked up a small number of times. The rearrangement joins TRBV2 to TRBJ2-2, with TRBD2 identical over 13 bases. This CDR3 comprises 15 residues. CDR1 is SNHLY, CDR2 FYNNEI, per germline. V lost 5 bases, J lost 6 bases, and 3 bases stayed unmatched. The CDR3 DNA is TGTGCCAGCAGTAGGACTAGCGGGAGCGCCGGGGAGCTGTTTTTT. Translation gives CASSRTSGSAGELFF.

The CDR3 loop reads CASSRLASDTQYF. The CDR3 bases are TGTGCCAGCAGCCGGCTAGCGTCAGATACGCAGTATTTT. The V call is TRBV3-1, the J call TRBJ2-3; TRBD2 might be the D (6 bases). With 4 bases removed from V and 4 bases from J, the gap between germline ends came to 9 bases. Germline V gene data show CDR1 as LGHDT and CDR2 as YNNKEL (reference sequence). The CDR3 totals 13 residues.

This clonotype was found a few times. The chain couples TRBV10-3 to TRBJ2-5, with 7 bases fitting TRBD2. The germline V gene encodes CDR1 ENHRY and CDR2 SYGVKD. The ends lost 0 bases at V and 1 base at J; junction bases unmatched: 2. This CDR3 is 15 amino acids long. The DNA of the CDR3 is TGTGCCATCAGTGAGTCGTCTAGCGGCCAAGAGACCCAGTACTTC. Its translation is CAISESSSGQETQYF.

The table lists this clonotype with a few counts. The chain couples TRBV12-3 or TRBV12-4 to TRBJ2-2; 7 bases line up with TRBD2. CDR3 length: 14 residues. Unmatched junction bases numbered 7, after V lost 6 bases and J lost 6 bases. The CDR3 here is CASSRTSSSGELFF. The CDR3 DNA is TGTGCCAGCAGCCGGACTAGTAGTTCCGGGGAGCTGTTTTTT.

The sample holds many counts of this clonotype. The chain combines TRBV10-3 with TRBJ2-1, with 11 bases aligning to TRBD2. CDR3 length: 15 amino acids. V trimming: 4 bases; J trimming: 1 base; junction bases outside the gene matches: 0. The germline V gene has CDR1 ENHRY and CDR2 SYGVKD. The CDR3 bases are TGTGCCATCAGTGGACTAGCGGGATCCTACAATGAGCAGTTCTTC. It encodes CAISGLAGSYNEQFF.

CDR3 loop: CASSPPPRANTGELFF. The CDR3 DNA sequence: TGTGCCAGCTCACCCCCCCCTAGAGCAAACACCGGGGAGCTGTTTTTT. This chain uses TRBV18 with TRBJ2-2; D is unclear. CDR3 length equals 16 residues. The V end lost 3 bases, the J end lost 2 bases, and 13 bases lay between the germline ends. CDR1 KGHSH and CDR2 LQKENI come from the germline V gene.

CDR3 in DNA: TGTGCCACCAGCGTACTGGGGCAGGGGGTTAGTCAGCCCCAGCATTTT. As protein: CATSVLGQGVSQPQHF. The chain combines TRBV15 with TRBJ1-5; 7 bases align to TRBD1. This CDR3 spans 16 amino acids. Germline loops: CDR1 LNHNV, CDR2 YYDKDF (reference sequence). Trimming took 5 bases from V and 6 from J; bases not matched to a gene: 13.

This clonotype was observed a few times. The chain carries TRBV4-1 and TRBJ2-7; D gene unclear. From germline, CDR1 is MGHRA and CDR2 YSYEKL. Deletions cut 0 bases from V and 6 bases from J, with 12 bases between. The CDR3 consists of 14 residues. CDR3 region: CASSQDPGPSEQYF. In nucleotides, the CDR3 is TGCGCCAGCAGCCAAGACCCCGGGCCGAGCGAGCAGTACTTC.

This chain uses TRBV20-1 with TRBJ2-5; D ambiguous. CDR1 is DFQATT and CDR2 is SNEGSKA in the germline V gene (reference sequence). The germline V and J ends were trimmed by 6 bases and 4 bases, with 12 bases remaining between them. This CDR3 is built from 12 residues. The CDR3 region is CSAPKLGETQYF. CDR3 bases: TGCAGTGCCCCCAAGCTGGGAGAGACCCAGTACTTC.

The chain joins TRBV29-1 to TRBJ2-2; possibly TRBD2 for D (5 bases). The germline V and J ends were trimmed by 6 bases and 5 bases, with 22 bases remaining between them. Germline values: CDR1 SQVTM, CDR2 ANQGSEA. The CDR3 length is 16 residues. The CDR3 DNA reads as TGCAGCGTCTTCCCCGGGGTCGGTGATTTGACCGGGGAGCTGTTTTTT. Its protein is CSVFPGVGDLTGELFF.

CDR3 sequence reads: CASSFWRGTEAFF. CDR3 bases: TGTGCCAGCAGTTTTTGGAGGGGCACTGAAGCTTTCTTT. The rearrangement uses TRBV27 and TRBJ1-1, with D perhaps TRBD1 (5 bases). The CDR3 runs to 13 residues. Germline CDR1 is MNHEY and CDR2 is SMNVEV (reference sequence). The germline V and J ends were trimmed by 3 bases and 4 bases, with 9 bases remaining between them.

This chain uses TRBV29-1 with TRBJ2-5, with 9 positions matching TRBD1. V shed 4 bases and J 14 bases; nucleotides not matched to a gene: 11. The germline V gene encodes CDR1 SQVTM and CDR2 ANQGSEA. The CDR3 length is 12 residues. The CDR3 region is CSVGQGDDDGYF. The CDR3 nucleotides read TGCAGCGTTGGACAGGGGGACGACGACGGTTACTTC.

The table lists this clonotype with many counts. V usage is TRBV7-9 and J usage is TRBJ2-1, with D perhaps TRBD2 (6 bases). The ends were cut back, 2 bases at V and 4 bases at J, with 15 bases in the middle. This CDR3 has 16 amino acids. Germline V gives CDR1 SEHNR, CDR2 FQNEAQ (reference sequence). The CDR3 is CASSLSLQGGYNEQFF. The CDR3 nucleotides read TGTGCCAGCAGCTTATCCCTTCAGGGAGGATACAATGAGCAGTTCTTC.

A few counts support this clonotype. The gene calls are TRBV7-9 and TRBJ1-2; D remains ambiguous. This CDR3 is 13 amino acids long. V was pared by 2 bases and J by 6 bases, with 10 bases between. Germline CDR1 is SEHNR and CDR2 is FQNEAQ (reference sequence). The chain's CDR3 is CASSLSERDGYTF. CDR3 coding DNA: TGTGCCAGCAGCTTATCAGAGAGGGATGGCTACACCTTC.